This is a list of T cell receptor beta chains from one sample in a study of T cells in tumors and immune-related adverse events. Libraries were prepared by immunoSEQ multiplex PCR; TCRdb keeps only in-frame clonotypes and omits some of them. The sample gives more than 20,000 clones, around 90% of which show up once; more than 1.1% is in the top ten. The sequences come from lymph node tissue, collected from a patient treated with anti-PD-1 therapy. All receptors derive from a female donor with metastatic renal cell carcinoma. Each CDR3 is given with its conserved first and last residue. A D gene is named only where the DNA matches it firmly.

D gene	V gene	J gene	CDR3 DNA	CDR3 protein
NA	TRBV5-6	TRBJ2-7	TGTGCCAGCAGCACCATTCGCGAGCAGTACTTC	CASSTIREQYF
TRBD1	TRBV7-2	TRBJ1-2	TGTGCCAGCAGCTTAGGGGTTTTTGACAGGGGCTCTGGCTACACCTTC	CASSLGVFDRGSGYTF
NA	TRBV4-1	TRBJ2-2	TGCGCCAGCAGCCTCCCGAGGTGGGAAATGGACACCGGGGAGCTGTTTTTT	CASSLPRWEMDTGELFF
NA	TRBV11-2	TRBJ2-1	TGTGCCAGCGGAGGGATCTCCTACAATGAGCAGTTCTTC	CASGGISYNEQFF
NA	TRBV28	TRBJ2-3	TGTGCCAGCAGTACATTCGGGGGTGCAGTAGATACGCAGTATTTT	CASSTFGGAVDTQYF
TRBD2	TRBV30	TRBJ2-5	TGTGCCTGGAGTGGGCTAGCGGGAGAGACCCAGTACTTC	CAWSGLAGETQYF
TRBD2	TRBV2	TRBJ2-4	TGTGCCAGCCAAGACCTCGGGGGGGTCGGAACCAAAAACATTCAGTACTTC	CASQDLGGVGTKNIQYF
NA	TRBV6-6	TRBJ2-7	TGTGCCAGCAGTGCGGAAGGCGAGCAGTACTTC	CASSAEGEQYF
NA	TRBV21-1	TRBJ1-5	TGTGCCAGCAGCATCAGAGACTCTAACAATCAGCCCCAGCATTTT	CASSIRDSNNQPQHF
NA	TRBV2	TRBJ1-2	TGTGCCAGCAGGCCCCTGGATGGCTACACCTTC	CASRPLDGYTF
TRBD1	TRBV7-2	TRBJ1-5	TGTGCCAGCAGCTATGGACAGGGTAGTCAGCCCCAGCATTTT	CASSYGQGSQPQHF
NA	TRBV9	TRBJ2-2	TGTGCCAGCAGCGTAGTTCCCGCCGGGGAGCTGTTTTTT	CASSVVPAGELFF
TRBD1	TRBV7-2	TRBJ2-7	TGTGCCAGCAGCCCCCAGGACAGGGGGCTACAAACGCGGTACTTC	CASSPQDRGLQTRYF
NA	TRBV5-5	TRBJ1-4	TGTGCCAGCAGCCCGGACATTCAACCATGGGGTGGACTGTTTTTT	CASSPDIQPWGGLFF
TRBD2	TRBV5-8	TRBJ2-7	TGTGCCAGCAGCCGTAGCGGGAGTCCCTACGAGCAGTACTTC	CASSRSGSPYEQYF
TRBD1	TRBV7-6	TRBJ2-7	TGTGCCAGCAGCTTGGACGGACAGGTACTCTCCTACGAGCAGTACTTC	CASSLDGQVLSYEQYF